This TCR beta chain was retrieved from a study of glioma-infiltrating T cells. The iRepertoire nested amplicon-rescue multiplex PCR amplified TCR alpha and beta CDR3s from RNA. Input was 100-400 ng of tissue mRNA or PBMC total RNA. MiXCR was run by TCRdb on the multiplex PCR reads, yielding one entry per CDR3 protein. The sample has 160,000 or so distinct CDR3 sequences, roughly two fifths seen once. Trimming stripped 7 bases from V and 2 bases from J, with 13 bases between. This CDR3 region has 14 residues. Germline CDR1 reads SGHTA; CDR2 reads FQGNSA. This TCR derives from a human donor with low-grade glioma or glioblastoma, undergoing nonglioma brain surgery, or in good health (not recorded which). The chain is built from TRBV7-2 and TRBJ2-3; D may correspond to TRBD1 or TRBD2 (5 bases each). The sample was glioma tissue, nonneoplastic brain tissue, or PBMCs (not recorded which). CDR3 DNA: TGTGCCAGCAACTCGGGACGAACCACAGATACGCAGTATTTT. Translation gives CASNSGRTTDTQYF.